This TCR beta chain stems from a study of CXCR3-negative and CXCR3-positive naive CD8 T cells. Cells classed as naive CD8+ T cells were CD45RO-CCR7+CD27+CD95-. In the case of this clonotype: Its antigen is currently unknown.

The CDR3 is made up of 15 amino acids. Per germline, CDR1 SEHNR and CDR2 FQNEAQ (reference sequence). Findings and limits, study-wide: Memory cells showed distinct TRBV-TRBJ patterns, while the two naive subsets matched. Partial loss of CXCR3 expression followed cryopreservation; most assays used fresh PBMCs. Hydrophobicity of TRB CDR3s was greater in CXCR3-positive naive cells than in CXCR3-negative naive cells.

The TRB libraries of cDNA were built by UMI-labeled 5' RACE. TCRdb re-called the 5' RACE reads and shows each CDR3 protein once, DNA omitted. The repertoire shows 80,000 to 95,000 distinct CDR3 sequences; the top ten hold roughly 1.6%. This sequence joins TRBV7-9 and TRBJ2-7; absent DNA, TCRdb's TRBD2 call cannot be checked. Sample: naive CXCR3- CD8+ T cells from blood. Subset defined: CD45RO-CCR7+CD27+CD95- naive CD8+ T cells lacking CXCR3 (TNR3-). The receptor was derived from a human donor in good health. Some clones in this sample may be carry-over from other donors' samples. CDR3 protein: CASSLVRGGGTEQYF.